The 3 T cell receptor beta chains below come from one sample, sequenced in a study of Ad26.COV2.S vaccination and SARS-CoV-2 variants. The data were produced by immunoSEQ multiplex PCR, yet TCRdb's version contains in-frame clones alone and is incomplete. The sample has about 350,000 clones, about 91% seen once. This specimen consisted of peripheral blood, obtained after recovery from COVID-19. The receptor set was obtained from a human donor who had recovered from COVID-19.

J is TRBJ1-2 and V is TRBV6-6; 7 bases line up with TRBD1. The CDR3 is made up of 14 amino acids. The V gene's germline CDR1 is MNHNY and CDR2 SVGAGI (reference sequence). The V and J ends lost 6 bases and 3 bases, in that order; junction bases with no gene match: 7. CDR3 nucleotide sequence: TGTGCCAGCAGCATTGACAGGGATGACTATGGCTACACCTTC. Translation: CASSIDRDDYGYTF.

The V call is TRBV4-2, the J call TRBJ1-5, with 8 nucleotides matching TRBD1. The CDR3 runs to 16 residues. Trimming took 4 bases from V and 3 from J; bases not matched to a gene: 8. Per germline, CDR1 LGHNA and CDR2 YNFKEQ. This CDR3 reads CASSLEQGGPNQPQHF. The CDR3 DNA follows: TGTGCCAGCAGCCTAGAACAGGGGGGGCCCAATCAGCCCCAGCATTTT.

The chain has TRBV15 and TRBJ1-3; D is unresolved. Trimming took off 0 bases at V and 4 bases at J, with 10 bases between the two ends. CDR3 length equals 15 residues. Per germline, CDR1 LNHNV and CDR2 YYDKDF (reference sequence). CDR3 in DNA: TGTGCCACCAGCAGAGATTGGGGATCCGGAAACACCATATATTTT. Its translation is CATSRDWGSGNTIYF.